Included here is one T cell receptor (beta chain) sequence, with context. Its antigen remains unknown. The sample belongs to a study of shared clonotypes between healthy human individuals. Methods used by the authors: Owing to the provision of junction-only sequences devoid of quality scores by immunoSEQ, filtering differed. Repertoires were generated with immunoSEQ multiplex PCR, while TCRdb's copy carries only in-frame clones and drops some. V, J and clone size derive from that table, while D and trimming were established from the DNA sequence. The sample holds roughly 1 million clones; approximately 80% are singletons and the top ten take under 0.6%. Study-level points and caveats: Sampling was confined to blood; repertoires within tissues likely differ. When compared with the clonotypes that were shared by all four sorted-subset donors, the non-shared clonotypes turned out to have lower generation probabilities.

The CDR3 covers 13 residues. Germline loops: CDR1 SQVTM, CDR2 ANQGSEA. Unmatched junction bases numbered 7, after V lost 7 bases and J lost 2 bases. The sequenced sample consisted of memory CD4+ T cells from PBMCs. Subset in this sample: CD45RA-negative fraction. The origin of this receptor is a man aged 18 to 29 in good health. Some clones in this sample may be carry-over from other donors' samples. This sequence joins TRBV29-1 and TRBJ1-1; 7 bases are a match to TRBD1. Here the CDR3 reads CSAVGQSNTEAFF. Here the CDR3 DNA reads TGCAGCGCCGTGGGACAGTCAAACACTGAAGCTTTCTTT.